The TCR beta chain described here comes from a study of human T cells and chemical hapten exposure (dated by TCRdb to 2020 to 2022). Notes on the research overall: For sensitization, 2% DPC in acetone was applied to an approximately 2 cm by approximately 2 cm area of upper inner arm skin. Patch testing on the upper back used Finn chambers containing 0.01% DPC, with scoring done after 6 days according to International Contact Dermatitis Research Group standards. Blood samples were taken from patients before sensitization (week 0) and then at 2, 6 and about 24 weeks after DPC sensitization. The study tracked peripheral blood TCR repertoire changes in vivo during primary and secondary sensitization to the hapten diphenylcyclopropenone (DPC) in alopecia patients. Throughout the study period of roughly 24 weeks, patients also received therapeutic DPC doses to the scalp every week. The mostly female patient cohort included alopecia areata with under or over 50% scalp involvement, alopecia totalis and alopecia universalis. Twenty-nine alopecia patients provided blood for TCR sequencing at one to four time points (pre-sensitization, 2, 6 and 24 weeks). Libraries were pooled for sequencing, and variation in per-sample TCR yields was attributed mainly to small differences in library volumes within the pool. Study-level results and caveats: Repeated subsampling changed both the strength of the expansion versus patch-test correlation and the threshold at which the correlation became significant. Alopecia, a presumed autoimmune disease, was present in all patients, so the immune response of the patients might differ from that of healthy individuals. Significantly more large CDR3 similarity clusters were formed by expanded TCRs than by pre-sensitization or healthy control sets, consistent with antigen-driven responses. DPC sensitization did not change the number of TCRs with a frequency above 1 in 1000, and there was no evidence of changes in global repertoire structure. The number of PT1 expanded TCRs positively correlated with patch test score, significant at thresholds 8, 16 and 32 but not 4.

The library was built by means of RACE. Data came from a NextSeq 500. During library preparation, unique molecular identifiers were attached to individual cDNA molecules so that TCRs could be counted quantitatively and reproducibly. Each blood RNA sample was used to sequence both TCR alpha and TCR beta chains. Per the source publication's procedure: A median of roughly 99,000 TCRs per sample was observed, with a range of roughly 20,000 to 750,000. V, J and CDR3 annotation of the TCR reads was performed with the Decombinator software suite. To make PS versus PT1 abundance plots, every sample was subsampled to the same number of TCRs (28,000). TCRs were defined as expanded if absent before sensitization and observed at least eight times at the 2-week time point. TCRdb trimmed the raw reads at Q25, called clones with MiXCR and kept productive beta chains. All rows with the same CDR3 protein become a single entry with the most common DNA and genes. The V and J calls, along with clone size, are taken from TCRdb and not from the paper's own processing. The sample yields roughly 200,000 distinct CDR3 sequences; 20% to 25% were counted once. 2% to 3% of the sample rests with the top ten.

CDR1 is given as LNHNV and CDR2 as YYDKDF, both from the germline V gene (reference sequence). Relative to germline, V is missing 8 bases and J is missing 4 bases, with 7 bases of the junction outside any gene match. Including the terminal cysteine and phenylalanine, the CDR3 comprises 13 residues. Only CDR3 DNA remains: 39 bases, in frame from the first base. As for this clonotype: The clone's antigen remains unknown. No base quality information exists; no much larger clone differs at one position.

What this sample's time point label stands for: patch test 3, about 24 weeks after DPC sensitization. The treatment or condition label for this specimen denotes: therapeutic diphenylcyclopropenone sensitization with weekly scalp DPC. At every patch-test visit, the blood draw took place before the patch test was put on. Patients were considered eligible if aged 18 to 70, diagnosed with alopecia and deemed suitable for DPC therapy, and patients were excluded if pregnant. Total RNA was extracted from unfractionated whole blood that had been collected in Tempus Blood RNA tubes. This clonotype was sampled from a woman aged 40 to 50 with alopecia areata. Some clones in this sample may be carry-over from other donors' samples. This specimen consisted of whole blood, obtained in connection with sensitization to the hapten diphenylcyclopropenone (DPC). Recombination joined TRBV15 with TRBJ2-5; 7 middle bases align to TRBD1. The CDR3 amino acid sequence is: CATQLDRAETQYF. In nucleotides, the sequence is TGTGCCACCCAACTCGACAGGGCAGAGACCCAGTACTTC.